The present TCR beta chain was sequenced within a study of CD4 and CD8 cells across lung adenocarcinoma regions. This clonotype was seen many times. One entry per CDR3 protein, called by TCRdb with MiXCR from the PCR reads. The sample shows some 7,600 distinct CDR3 sequences, about 48% of them seen only once. The source material was CD8+ T cells from the center of a lung tumor. This TCR came from a male donor with lung adenocarcinoma. The CD4 and CD8 labels of this study may be unreliable.

The CDR3 region is CASSETGGAQYF. CDR3 coding DNA: TGCGCCAGCAGTGAGACCGGAGGGGCGCAGTATTTT. The rearrangement joins TRBV10-1 to TRBJ2-3, with D perhaps matching TRBD2 (6 bases). V lost 2 bases and J lost 10, with 10 bases in between. The CDR3 spans 12 residues. Germline CDR1 and CDR2: WNHNN and SYGVQD (reference sequence).